This TCR beta chain originates from a study of blood T cell repertoires in COVID-19. Generated by immunoSEQ multiplex PCR, the TCRdb table keeps only in-frame clones and is missing some. The sample has about 220,000 clones, approximately 85% seen once. Of note for this clone: This specimen includes other DNA sequences encoding the same CDR3.

Germline V gives CDR1 SGHNT, CDR2 YENEEA. The J segment lost 3 bases and the V segment lost 1 base, leaving 6 bases of the junction unmatched. This CDR3 is 16 amino acids long. Sequencing input: peripheral blood. The V and J genes are TRBV11-3 and TRBJ2-3, with 8 positions matching TRBD1. The sequence was obtained from a man between 50 and 59 years old who had recovered from COVID-19. The DNA of the CDR3 is TGTGCCAGCAGCTTAGGAGTCAGGGGGCAAACAGATACGCAGTATTTT. Translated: CASSLGVRGQTDTQYF.